The 10 T cell receptor beta chains in this list originate from one sample, sequenced in a study of T-cell reconstitution after alpha-beta-depleted transplantation in children. This sample's TCRbeta library carried unique molecular identifier barcodes. TCRdb re-analysed the PCR reads in MiXCR, keeping a single row per CDR3 protein. This sample carries 300,000 or so distinct CDR3 sequences, approximately 20% of them seen once, and the ten largest clones take approximately 11%. Here the sequenced sample was PBMCs, mostly from graft donor cells, taken 180 days after TCRalphabeta/CD19-depleted stem cell transplant. Receptors originate from a male patient between 10 and 17 years old who had a stem cell transplant for acute lymphoblastic leukemia, so the T cells may come from the graft donor.

The rearrangement uses TRBV20-1 and TRBJ2-1; D remains unclear. The V end was cut by 3 bases, the J end by 0 bases, with 12 bases between. Germline CDR1 is DFQATT and CDR2 is SNEGSKA (reference sequence). CDR3 length equals 15 residues. The CDR3 bases are TGCAGTGCTAGGAGATACTCCAGCTCCTACAATGAGCAGTTCTTC. Protein: CSARRYSSSYNEQFF.

J is TRBJ1-5 and V is TRBV12-3 or TRBV12-4, with a tentative D call TRBD1 (6 bases). The CDR3 spans 13 residues. Trimming pared 6 bases from V and 6 bases from J, leaving 12 bases between. DNA of the CDR3: TGTGCCAGCAGGCCCGGGACATCTCAGCCCCAGCATTTT. Residues: CASRPGTSQPQHF.

CDR3 coding DNA: TGTGCCAGCACCCCGACAGGGATTGCGGCGAACACCGGGGAGCTGTTTTTT. Translating it yields CASTPTGIAANTGELFF. This chain joins TRBV12-3 or TRBV12-4 and TRBJ2-2, with 7 bases identical to TRBD1. This CDR3 contains 17 residues. V lost 7 bases to trimming and J lost 0 bases; unmatched junction nucleotides: 11.

The chain uses TRBV5-1 and TRBJ2-2; D gene unclear. The CDR3 has 14 amino acids. Trimming cost V 1 base and J 5 bases, with 9 bases left between them. The germline V gene encodes CDR1 SGHRS and CDR2 YFSETQ. This CDR3 is CASSLLSLTGELFF. The CDR3, as DNA: TGCGCCAGCAGCTTGCTGTCGCTGACCGGGGAGCTGTTTTTT. The whole variable domain, filled in from reference TRBV5-1 and TRBJ2-2, reads KAGVTQTPRYLIKTRGQQVTLSCSPISGHRSVSWYQQTPGQGLQFLFEYFSETQRNKGNFPGRFSGRQFSNSRSEMNVSTLELGDSALYLCASSLLSLTGELFFGEGSRLTVL.

Details on this clonotype: A read error may produce the germline difference seen at one junction end. The chain has TRBV5-4 and TRBJ2-5; 10 nucleotides match TRBD2. Germline V gene sequence: CDR1 SGHNT, CDR2 YYREEE (reference sequence). This CDR3 comprises 17 residues. The CDR3 protein is CSSSFGLAGVGEETQYF. CDR3 nucleotide sequence: TGTTCCAGCAGCTTCGGGCTAGCGGGAGTTGGAGAAGAGACCCAGTACTTC. The full variable domain, in which reference TRBV5-4 and TRBJ2-5 provide the parts outside the CDR3, is ETGVTQSPTHLIKTRGQQVTLRCSSQSGHNTVSWYQQALGQGPQFIFQYYREEENGRGNFPPRFSGLQFPNYSSELNVNALELDDSALYLCSSSFGLAGVGEETQYFGPGTRLLVL.

The rearrangement links TRBV11-2 to TRBJ1-2, with TRBD1 matching over 8 bases. With 2 bases clipped from V and 5 bases from J, the junction kept 10 bases outside the gene matches. Germline V gives CDR1 SGHAT, CDR2 FQNNGV. This CDR3 has 16 amino acids. The DNA of the CDR3 is TGTGCCAGCAGCTTATCTGGGACAGGAAAGGAATATGGCTACACCTTC. It codes for CASSLSGTGKEYGYTF.

There are a few counts of this clonotype. The V gene is TRBV20-1, the J gene TRBJ2-5; possible D gene TRBD1, 5 bases. The V gene's germline CDR1 is DFQATT and CDR2 SNEGSKA (reference sequence). V was clipped by 1 base and J by 5 bases, with 14 bases between them. The CDR3 is 14 amino acids. CDR3 sequence (DNA): TGCAGTGCTAGAGGGGGCCGGAATTGGGAGACCCAGTACTTC. Translation: CSARGGRNWETQYF.

The chain recombines TRBV3-1 with TRBJ1-1, with D perhaps matching TRBD1 (6 bases). The CDR3 loop spans 16 amino acids. Germline assignment: CDR1 LGHDT and CDR2 YNNKEL (reference sequence). Trimming removed 4 bases from V and 4 bases from J, with 19 bases in between. In DNA form, the CDR3 reads TGTGCCAGCAGCCGAGGTTCCCCTCAGGGGCTCACTGAAGCTTTCTTT. The encoded protein is CASSRGSPQGLTEAFF.

The chain combines TRBV20-1 with TRBJ2-1; D remains unclear. The CDR3 length is 14 residues. Germline CDR1 and CDR2: DFQATT and SNEGSKA (reference sequence). With 2 bases removed from V and 3 bases from J, the gap between germline ends came to 11 bases. The CDR3 coding sequence is TGCAGTGCTAGAATGGAAGAGAACTACAATGAGCAGTTCTTC. It translates to CSARMEENYNEQFF.

The chain recombines TRBV6-5 with TRBJ2-7, with D tentatively TRBD1 (6 bases). Germline-derived CDR1 and CDR2 are MNHEY and SVGAGI. Deletions cut 8 bases from V and 0 bases from J, with 14 bases between. This CDR3 spans 14 amino acids. CDR3 sequence reads: CASGTGQFSYEQYF. Written as DNA, the CDR3 is TGTGCCAGCGGTACTGGACAGTTCTCCTACGAGCAGTACTTC.